These 2 T cell receptor beta chains share one sample of origin, sequenced in a study of T cells after yellow fever vaccination. Each CDR3 protein gets one entry after TCRdb re-called the 5' RACE reads with MiXCR. This table has a few hundred thousand distinct CDR3 sequences, about an eighth appearing once. The material sequenced was CD4+ T cells sorted from PBMCs, taken 15 days after the yellow fever booster vaccination. These receptors all stem from a man younger than 30 who received the YFV17D yellow fever vaccine.

This clonotype was seen a few times. The V and J genes are TRBV9 and TRBJ2-1, with 11 bases that match TRBD2. The CDR3 totals 18 residues. The trim removed 0 bases at V and 2 bases at J, leaving 7 bases unmatched. Germline CDR1 SGDLS, CDR2 YYNGEE. The CDR3 bases are TGTGCCAGCAGCGTAGTTGGTAGCGGGGGGGTCCCCTACAATGAGCAGTTCTTC. Translation: CASSVVGSGGVPYNEQFF.

This clonotype showed up just a few times. J is TRBJ2-2 and V is TRBV7-9, with D possibly TRBD1 on 6 matching bases. The CDR3 has 14 amino acids. Per the germline V gene, CDR1 is SEHNR and CDR2 is FQNEAQ (reference sequence). Trimming took 6 bases from V and 4 from J, leaving 12 bases between them. The CDR3 DNA follows: TGTGCCAGCAGGGACGGACAGCTCACCGGGGAGCTGTTTTTT. This gives the protein CASRDGQLTGELFF.